This TCR beta chain was identified in a study of T-cell memory formation after mild COVID-19. Study as a whole: The two donors had largely donor-specific TCR clusters. Study-wide results and limits: Pre-infection memory carried some responding clones, suggesting that cross-reactive memory joined. What remained unconfirmed was the SARS-CoV-2 specificity of second-wave clones peaking on day 37.

This clonotype has a count of ten or more. Antigen specificity is unknown. A 5'RACE reaction primed in the constant segment made cDNA libraries of TCR alpha and TCR beta, and these carried sample barcodes and UMIs. TCRdb redid the calling of the 5' RACE reads with MiXCR, one entry per CDR3 protein. The sample comprises roughly 120,000 distinct CDR3 sequences, 15% to 20% of which are singletons, and approximately 15% rests with the top ten. The V gene lost 0 bases and the J gene lost 9 bases, with 8 bases spanning the gap. Germline loops: CDR1 DFQATT, CDR2 SNEGSKA (reference sequence). The CDR3 runs to 11 residues.

The V and J genes are TRBV20-1 and TRBJ2-5; D is undetermined. This receptor was taken from an adult woman who had mild COVID-19 (a few samples of this study predate the infection). Cell type and time point are not known. Sequences were obtained from PBMCs or a T cell subset sorted from them (not recorded which). The CDR3 loop reads CSAREPPAQYF. The DNA for the CDR3 is TGCAGTGCTAGAGAACCCCCTGCCCAGTACTTC.